The table lists the clone carrying this T cell receptor beta chain with many counts. Its antigen is still unknown. Sorted libraries were made with roughly 1 million CD4+ or CD8+ T cells. This sample stems from a study of neurological immune-mediated disorders. The ends were cut back, 3 bases at V and 1 base at J, with 9 bases in the middle. Germline lookup yields CDR1 MNHEY and CDR2 SMNVEV (reference sequence). This CDR3 contains 15 residues. Template-switch 5'RACE cDNA synthesis added a 10-nucleotide unique molecular identifier. From the 5' RACE reads, TCRdb called clonotypes with MiXCR, one entry per CDR3 protein. Among 30,000 to 45,000 distinct CDR3 sequences listed, about 9.9% were seen once. Points from the study as a whole: The level of TCR clonal expansion was highest in patients with HTLV-1-associated myelopathy and lowest in multiple sclerosis, where it fell below the level seen in healthy controls. Private repertoires in all groups were suggested by the finding that expanded clones across subjects shared no CDR3 amino acid sequences.

Sequencing was performed on CD4+ T cells from blood. The chain combines TRBV27 with TRBJ2-2; D call uncertain. The receptor comes from a woman in her thirties with HTLV-1-associated myelopathy (HAM/TSP). As DNA, the CDR3 is TGTGCCAGCAGTTTCTATGGAATGAACACCGGGGAGCTGTTTTTT. Translating it yields CASSFYGMNTGELFF.